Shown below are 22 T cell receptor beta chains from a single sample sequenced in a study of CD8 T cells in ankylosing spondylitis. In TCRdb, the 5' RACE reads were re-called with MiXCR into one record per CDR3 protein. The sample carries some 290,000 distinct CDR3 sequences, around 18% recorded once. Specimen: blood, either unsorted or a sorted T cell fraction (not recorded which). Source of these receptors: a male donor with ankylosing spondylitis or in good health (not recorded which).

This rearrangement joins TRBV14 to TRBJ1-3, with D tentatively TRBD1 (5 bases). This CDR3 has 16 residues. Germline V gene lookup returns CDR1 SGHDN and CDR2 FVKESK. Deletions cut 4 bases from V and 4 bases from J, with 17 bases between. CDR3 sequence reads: CASSPGGPPGGNTIYF. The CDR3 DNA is TGTGCCAGCAGCCCCGGGGGTCCACCTGGAGGAAACACCATATATTTT. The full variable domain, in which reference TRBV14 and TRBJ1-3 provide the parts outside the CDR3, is EAGVTQFPSHSVIEKGQTVTLRCDPISGHDNLYWYRRVMGKEIKFLLHFVKESKQDESGMPNNRFLAERTGGTYSTLKVQPAELEDSGVYFCASSPGGPPGGNTIYFGEGSWLTVV.

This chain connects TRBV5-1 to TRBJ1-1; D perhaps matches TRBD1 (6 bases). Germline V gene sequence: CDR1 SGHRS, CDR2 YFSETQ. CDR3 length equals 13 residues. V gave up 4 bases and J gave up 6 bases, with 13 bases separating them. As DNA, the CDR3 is TGCGCCAGCAGCACCACGGGGGCGGCTGAAGCTTTCTTT. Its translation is CASSTTGAAEAFF.

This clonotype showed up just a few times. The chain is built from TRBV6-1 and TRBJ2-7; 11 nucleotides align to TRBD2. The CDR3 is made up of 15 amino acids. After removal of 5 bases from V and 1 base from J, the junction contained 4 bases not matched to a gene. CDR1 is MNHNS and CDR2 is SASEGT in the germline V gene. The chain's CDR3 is CASSPSGRRSYEQYV. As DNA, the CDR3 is TGTGCCAGCAGTCCTAGCGGGAGGCGGTCCTACGAGCAGTACGTC.

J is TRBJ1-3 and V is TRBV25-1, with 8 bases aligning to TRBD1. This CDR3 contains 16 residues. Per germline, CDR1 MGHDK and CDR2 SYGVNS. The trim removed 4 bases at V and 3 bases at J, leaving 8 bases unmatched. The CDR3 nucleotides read TGTGCCAGCAGTGCAGCCGGGACAGGTAGTGGAAACACCATATATTTT. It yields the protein CASSAAGTGSGNTIYF.

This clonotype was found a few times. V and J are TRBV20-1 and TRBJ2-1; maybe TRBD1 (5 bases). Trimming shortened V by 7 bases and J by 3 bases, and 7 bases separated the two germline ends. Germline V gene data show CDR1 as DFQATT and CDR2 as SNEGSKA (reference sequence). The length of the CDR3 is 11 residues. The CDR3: CSGQGYNEQFF. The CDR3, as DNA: TGCAGTGGGCAGGGCTACAATGAGCAGTTCTTC.

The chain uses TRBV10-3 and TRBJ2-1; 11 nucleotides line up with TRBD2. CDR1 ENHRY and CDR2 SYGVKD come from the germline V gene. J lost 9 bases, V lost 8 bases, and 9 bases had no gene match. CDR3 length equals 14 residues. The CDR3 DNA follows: TGTGCCATCTCCGGGACTAGCGGTGAAGGTGAGCAGTTCTTC. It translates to CAISGTSGEGEQFF.

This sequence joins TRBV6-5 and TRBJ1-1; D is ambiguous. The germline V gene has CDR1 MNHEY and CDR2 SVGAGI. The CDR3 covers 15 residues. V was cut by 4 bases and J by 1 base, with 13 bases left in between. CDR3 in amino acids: CASSSPPIGNTEAFF. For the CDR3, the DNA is TGTGCCAGCAGTTCCCCACCCATTGGGAACACTGAAGCTTTCTTT.

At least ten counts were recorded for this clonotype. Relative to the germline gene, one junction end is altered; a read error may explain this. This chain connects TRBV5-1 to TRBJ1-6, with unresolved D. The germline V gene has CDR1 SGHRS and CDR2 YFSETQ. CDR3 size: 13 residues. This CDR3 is CASSLEGNSPLHF. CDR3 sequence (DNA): TGTGCCAGCAGCTTGGAAGGGAATTCACCCCTCCACTTT.

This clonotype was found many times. CDR3 sequence (DNA): TGCAGTGCCCCGTGGGCTAGCAGCTATAACAATGAGCAGTTCTTC. Its protein is CSAPWASSYNNEQFF. This chain joins TRBV20-1 and TRBJ2-1, with TRBD2 as a possible D gene (5 bases). Between the trimmed V and J ends, which lost 6 bases and 5 bases, there was a span of 20 bases. This CDR3 spans 15 amino acids. The germline V gene encodes CDR1 DFQATT and CDR2 SNEGSKA (reference sequence).

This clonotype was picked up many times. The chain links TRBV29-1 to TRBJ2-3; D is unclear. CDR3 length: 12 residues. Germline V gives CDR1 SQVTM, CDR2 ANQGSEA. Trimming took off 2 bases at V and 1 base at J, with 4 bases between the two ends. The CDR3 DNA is TGCAGCGTTGAACACGGCACAGATACGCAGTATTTT. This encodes CSVEHGTDTQYF.

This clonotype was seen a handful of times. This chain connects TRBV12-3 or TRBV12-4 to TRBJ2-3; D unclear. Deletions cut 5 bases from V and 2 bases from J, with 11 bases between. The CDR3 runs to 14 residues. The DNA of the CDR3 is TGTGCCAGCAGTCCCCGGGCCACCACAGATACGCAGTATTTT. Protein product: CASSPRATTDTQYF.

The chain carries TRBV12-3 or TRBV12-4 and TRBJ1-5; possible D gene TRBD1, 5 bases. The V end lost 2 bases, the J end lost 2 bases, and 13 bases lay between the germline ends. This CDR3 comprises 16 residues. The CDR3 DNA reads TGTGCCAGCAGTTTAAGGGTCGGGGGTGGCAATCAGCCCCAGCATTTT. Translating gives CASSLRVGGGNQPQHF.

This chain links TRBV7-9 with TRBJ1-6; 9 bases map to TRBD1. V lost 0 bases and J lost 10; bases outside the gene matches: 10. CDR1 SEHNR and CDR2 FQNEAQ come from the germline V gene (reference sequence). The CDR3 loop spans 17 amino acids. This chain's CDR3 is CASSLAGTGLIGSPLHF. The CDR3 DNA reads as TGTGCCAGCAGCTTAGCGGGGACAGGGTTAATCGGCTCACCCCTCCACTTT.

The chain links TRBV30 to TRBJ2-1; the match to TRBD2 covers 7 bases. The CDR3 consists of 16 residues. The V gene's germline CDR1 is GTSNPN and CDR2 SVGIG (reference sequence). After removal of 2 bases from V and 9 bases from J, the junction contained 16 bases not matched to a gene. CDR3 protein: CAWSRTWGGINSEQFF. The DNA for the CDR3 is TGTGCCTGGAGTCGGACCTGGGGGGGGATTAACAGTGAGCAGTTCTTC. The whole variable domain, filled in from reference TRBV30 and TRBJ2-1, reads SQTIHQWPATLVQPVGSPLSLECTVEGTSNPNLYWYRQAAGRGLQLLFYSVGIGQISSEVPQNLSASRPQDRQFILSSKKLLLSDSGFYLCAWSRTWGGINSEQFFGPGTRLTVL.

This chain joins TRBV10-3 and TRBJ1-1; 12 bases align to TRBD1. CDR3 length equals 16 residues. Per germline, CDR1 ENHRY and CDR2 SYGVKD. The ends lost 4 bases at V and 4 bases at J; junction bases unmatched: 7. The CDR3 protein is CAISAGTGGGGTEAFF. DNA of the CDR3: TGTGCCATCAGTGCCGGGACAGGGGGCGGTGGCACTGAAGCTTTCTTT.

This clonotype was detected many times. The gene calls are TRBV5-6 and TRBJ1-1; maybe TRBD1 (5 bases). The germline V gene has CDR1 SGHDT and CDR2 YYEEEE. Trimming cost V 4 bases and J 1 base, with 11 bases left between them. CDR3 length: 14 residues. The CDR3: CASSEWGGNTEAFF. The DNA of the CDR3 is TGTGCCAGCAGCGAATGGGGGGGGAACACTGAAGCTTTCTTT.

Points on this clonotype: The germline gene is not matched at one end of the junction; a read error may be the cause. The CDR3 DNA follows: TGTGCCGGCAGTACAAGACTAGCGGGACTTCTGGAGACCCAGTACTTC. Its translation is CAGSTRLAGLLETQYF. The rearrangement links TRBV12-3 or TRBV12-4 to TRBJ2-5, with TRBD2 matching over 11 bases. The CDR3 is 16 amino acids.

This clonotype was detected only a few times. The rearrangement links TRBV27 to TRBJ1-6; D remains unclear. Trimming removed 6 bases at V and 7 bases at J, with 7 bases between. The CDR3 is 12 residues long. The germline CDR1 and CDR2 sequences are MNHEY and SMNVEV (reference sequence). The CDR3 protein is CASRTANSPLHF. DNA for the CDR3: TGTGCCAGCAGAACAGCGAATTCACCCCTCCACTTT.

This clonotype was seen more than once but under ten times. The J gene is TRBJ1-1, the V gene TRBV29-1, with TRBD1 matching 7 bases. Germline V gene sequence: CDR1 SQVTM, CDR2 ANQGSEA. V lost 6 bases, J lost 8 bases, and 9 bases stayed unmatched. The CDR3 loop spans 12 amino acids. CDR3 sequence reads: CSVRTGQKEAFF. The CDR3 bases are TGCAGCGTCCGGACAGGCCAAAAAGAAGCTTTCTTT.

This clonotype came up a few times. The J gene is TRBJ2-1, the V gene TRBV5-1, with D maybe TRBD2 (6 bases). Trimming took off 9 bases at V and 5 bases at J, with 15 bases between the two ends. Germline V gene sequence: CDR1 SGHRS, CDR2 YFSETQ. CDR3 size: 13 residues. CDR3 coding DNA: TGCGCCACCACCCCTGGAGGGAACAATGAGCAGTTCTTC. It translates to CATTPGGNNEQFF.

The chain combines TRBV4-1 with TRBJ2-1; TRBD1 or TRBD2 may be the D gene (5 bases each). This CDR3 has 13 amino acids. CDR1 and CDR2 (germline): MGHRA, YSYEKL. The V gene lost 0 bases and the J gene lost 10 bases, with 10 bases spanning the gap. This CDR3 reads CASSQDSGTEQFF. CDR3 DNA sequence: TGCGCCAGCAGCCAAGACTCGGGGACCGAGCAGTTCTTC.

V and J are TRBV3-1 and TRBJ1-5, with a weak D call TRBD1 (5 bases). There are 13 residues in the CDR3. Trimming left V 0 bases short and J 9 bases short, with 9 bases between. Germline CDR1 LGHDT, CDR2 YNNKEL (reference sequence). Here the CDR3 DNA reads TGTGCCAGCAGCCAAGAGGGGGGGGGGCCCCAGCATTTT. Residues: CASSQEGGGPQHF.